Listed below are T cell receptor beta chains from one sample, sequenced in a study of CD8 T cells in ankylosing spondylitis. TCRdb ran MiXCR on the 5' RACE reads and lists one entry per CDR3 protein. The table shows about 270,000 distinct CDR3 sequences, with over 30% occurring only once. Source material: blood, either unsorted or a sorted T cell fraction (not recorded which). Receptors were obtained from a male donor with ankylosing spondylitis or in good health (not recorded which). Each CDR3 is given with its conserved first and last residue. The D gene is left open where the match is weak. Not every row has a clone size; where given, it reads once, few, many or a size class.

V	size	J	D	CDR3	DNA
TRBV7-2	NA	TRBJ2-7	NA	CASSRTGIVPSEQYF	TGTGCCAGCAGCCGCACAGGGATAGTTCCGTCCGAGCAGTACTTC
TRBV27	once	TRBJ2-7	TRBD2	CASSLTSGGAREQYF	TGTGCCAGCAGTTTGACTAGCGGGGGGGCCCGCGAGCAGTACTTC
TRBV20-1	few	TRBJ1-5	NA	CSAWGVYSNQPQHF	TGCAGCGCCTGGGGAGTCTATAGCAATCAGCCCCAGCATTTT
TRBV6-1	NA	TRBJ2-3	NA	CASRVWGITDTQYF	TGTGCCAGCAGGGTCTGGGGAATCACAGATACGCAGTATTTT
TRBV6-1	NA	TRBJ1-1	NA	CASSDNKRGTEAFF	TGTGCCAGCAGCGATAACAAAAGGGGCACTGAAGCTTTCTTT
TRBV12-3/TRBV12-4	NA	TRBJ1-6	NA	CASSPEASSASPLHF	TGTGCCAGCAGTCCCGAGGCTTCTTCGGCATCACCCCTCCACTTT
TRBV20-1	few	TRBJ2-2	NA	CSASLRSGAGELFF	TGCAGTGCTAGTCTTCGTTCCGGGGCCGGGGAGCTGTTTTTT
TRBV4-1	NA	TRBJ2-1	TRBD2	CASSQDLLAADKQFF	TGCGCCAGCAGCCAAGATCTGCTAGCGGCCGACAAGCAGTTCTTC
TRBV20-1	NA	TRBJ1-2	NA	CSAEPEDYGYTF	TGCAGTGCTGAACCAGAGGACTATGGCTACACCTTC
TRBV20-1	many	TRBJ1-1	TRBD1	CSARDSATGSYSEAFF	TGCAGTGCTAGAGATAGCGCGACAGGGTCTTATTCTGAAGCTTTCTTT
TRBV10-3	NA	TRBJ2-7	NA	CAISEPPSSYEQYF	TGTGCCATCAGTGAACCACCGAGCTCCTACGAGCAGTACTTC
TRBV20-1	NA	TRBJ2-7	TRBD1	CSARAGDRGSYEQYF	TGCAGTGCTAGAGCGGGAGACAGGGGATCCTACGAGCAGTACTTC
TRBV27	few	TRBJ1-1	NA	CASSALTGNTEAFF	TGTGCCAGCAGTGCCTTGACAGGTAACACTGAAGCTTTCTTT
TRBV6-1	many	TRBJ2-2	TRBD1	CASSEPGTGGAWIAGELFF	TGTGCCAGCAGTGAGCCGGGGACAGGGGGCGCATGGATAGCCGGGGAGCTGTTTTTT
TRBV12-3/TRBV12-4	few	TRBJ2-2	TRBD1	CASSQQGLGLTGELFF	TGTGCCAGCAGCCAACAGGGGCTAGGGCTCACCGGGGAGCTGTTTTTT